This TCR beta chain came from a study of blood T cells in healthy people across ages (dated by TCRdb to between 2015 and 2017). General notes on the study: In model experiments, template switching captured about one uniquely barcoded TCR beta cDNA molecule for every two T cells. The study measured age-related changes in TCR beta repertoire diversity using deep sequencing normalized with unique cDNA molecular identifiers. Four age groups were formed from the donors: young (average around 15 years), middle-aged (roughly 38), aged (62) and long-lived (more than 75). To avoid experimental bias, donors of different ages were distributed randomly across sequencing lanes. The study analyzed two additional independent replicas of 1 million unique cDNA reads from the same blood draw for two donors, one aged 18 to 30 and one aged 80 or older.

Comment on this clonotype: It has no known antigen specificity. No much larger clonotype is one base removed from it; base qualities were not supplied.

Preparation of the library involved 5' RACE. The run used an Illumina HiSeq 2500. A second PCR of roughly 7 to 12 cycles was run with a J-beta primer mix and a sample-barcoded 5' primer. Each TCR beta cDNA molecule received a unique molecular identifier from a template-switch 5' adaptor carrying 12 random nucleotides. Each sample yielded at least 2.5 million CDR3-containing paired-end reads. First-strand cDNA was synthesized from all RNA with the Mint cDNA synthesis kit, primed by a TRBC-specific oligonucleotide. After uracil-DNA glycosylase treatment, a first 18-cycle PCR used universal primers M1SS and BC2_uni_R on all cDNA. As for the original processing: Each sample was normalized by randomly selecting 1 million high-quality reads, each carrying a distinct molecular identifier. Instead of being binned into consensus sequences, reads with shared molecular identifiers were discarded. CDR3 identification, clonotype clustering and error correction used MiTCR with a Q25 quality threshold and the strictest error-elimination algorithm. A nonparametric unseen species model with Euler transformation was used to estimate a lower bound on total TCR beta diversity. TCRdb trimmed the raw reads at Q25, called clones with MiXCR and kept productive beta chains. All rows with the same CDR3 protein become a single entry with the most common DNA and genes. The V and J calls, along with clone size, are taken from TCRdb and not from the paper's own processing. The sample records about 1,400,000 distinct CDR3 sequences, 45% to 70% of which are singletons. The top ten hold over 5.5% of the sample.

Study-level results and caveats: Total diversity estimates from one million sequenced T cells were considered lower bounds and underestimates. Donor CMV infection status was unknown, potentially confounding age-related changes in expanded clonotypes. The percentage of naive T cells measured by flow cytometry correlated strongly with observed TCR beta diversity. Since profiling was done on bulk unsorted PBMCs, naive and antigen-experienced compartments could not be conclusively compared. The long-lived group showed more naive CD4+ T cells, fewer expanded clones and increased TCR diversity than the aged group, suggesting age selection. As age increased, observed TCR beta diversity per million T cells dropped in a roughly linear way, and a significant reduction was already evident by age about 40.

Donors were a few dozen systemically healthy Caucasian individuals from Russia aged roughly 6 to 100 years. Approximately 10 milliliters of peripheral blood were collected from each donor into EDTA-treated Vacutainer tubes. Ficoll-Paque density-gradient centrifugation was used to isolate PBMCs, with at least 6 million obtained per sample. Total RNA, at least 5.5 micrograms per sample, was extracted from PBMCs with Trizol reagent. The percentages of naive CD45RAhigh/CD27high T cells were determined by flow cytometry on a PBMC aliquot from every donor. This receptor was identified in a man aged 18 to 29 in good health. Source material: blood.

CDR3 protein: CSARSGLAGVNEQFF. Read as DNA, the sequence is TGCAGTGCTAGATCGGGACTAGCGGGAGTAAATGAGCAGTTCTTC. In this chain, TRBV20-1 is recombined with TRBJ2-1, and TRBD2 matches 14 of the central bases. For this chain, trimming is 2 bases at the V end and 7 bases at the J end, and the number of junction bases without a gene match is 4. According to the germline V gene (reference sequence), CDR1 reads DFQATT and CDR2 reads SNEGSKA. Measured from the cysteine to the phenylalanine, the CDR3 is 15 residues long. The sequence is cut down to CDR3 DNA, 45 bases in frame from base 1.